This TCR beta chain originates from a study of T cells in Graves' hyperthyroidism and ophthalmopathy. Study findings and constraints: Blood also carried most thyroid clonotypes expanded above 0.001.

This CDR3 has 15 residues. V was pared by 4 bases and J by 7 bases, with 8 bases of the junction left unmatched. Germline-derived CDR1 and CDR2 are SGHAT and FQNNGV. The investigators amplified TCR beta CDR3 regions from RNA transcripts. RT-PCR in the first round (using the HTBI primer set) targeted the TCR CDR3. TCRdb recomputed calls from the multiplex PCR reads with MiXCR, one row per CDR3 protein. This sample has fewer than 500,000 distinct CDR3 sequences, with roughly 15% found just once. This clonotype was observed many times. Its specificity is unknown. The receptor's source is a man younger than 30 with Graves' ophthalmopathy. The chain employs TRBV11-2 and TRBJ2-1; 9 nucleotides agree with TRBD2. The sequenced sample was blood. CDR3 in DNA: TGTGCCAGCAGCTCTTATAGCGGGAGTATAAATGAGCAGTTCTTC. Encoded protein: CASSSYSGSINEQFF.